This T cell receptor (beta chain) is drawn from a study of T-cell memory formation after mild COVID-19. Study-wide background: Most TCR clusters belonged to a single donor. Study-wide points: Contracting clones, day 15 to 85, had balanced CD4/CD8, and later expanders favored CD4+. CD4+ contracting clones were mainly CM and EM; CD8+ ones, EMRA.

A 5'RACE reaction primed in the constant segment made cDNA libraries of TCR alpha and TCR beta, and these carried sample barcodes and UMIs. TCRdb fed the 5' RACE reads into MiXCR, producing one record per CDR3 protein. This sample carries hundreds of thousands of distinct CDR3 sequences, roughly 20% of them seen once, and the ten largest clones take 7% to 9%. The sample holds one count of this clonotype. Its antigen is not identified. Trimming removed 3 bases from V and 5 bases from J, with 9 bases in between. Germline V lookup: CDR1 SNHLY, CDR2 FYNNEI. The CDR3 length is 13 residues. The sample was PBMCs or a T cell subset sorted from them (not recorded which). This clonotype originated in an adult woman who had mild COVID-19 (a few samples of this study predate the infection). Cell type and time point are not known. The chain recombines TRBV2 with TRBJ2-3; no clear D. The CDR3 DNA is TGTGCCAGCAGTGATTGGGTGGAAGATACGCAGTATTTT. This codes for CASSDWVEDTQYF.